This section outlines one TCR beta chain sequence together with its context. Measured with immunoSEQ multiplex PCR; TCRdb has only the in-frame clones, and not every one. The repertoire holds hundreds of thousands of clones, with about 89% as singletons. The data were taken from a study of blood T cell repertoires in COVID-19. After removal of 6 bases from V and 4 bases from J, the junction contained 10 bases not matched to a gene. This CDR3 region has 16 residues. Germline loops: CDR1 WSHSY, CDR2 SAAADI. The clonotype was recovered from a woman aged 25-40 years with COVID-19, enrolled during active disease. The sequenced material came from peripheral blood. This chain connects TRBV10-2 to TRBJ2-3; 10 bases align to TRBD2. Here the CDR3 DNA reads TGCGCCAGCAGCGCCTCTAGCGGGAGTATCCCAGATACGCAGTATTTT. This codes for CASSASSGSIPDTQYF.